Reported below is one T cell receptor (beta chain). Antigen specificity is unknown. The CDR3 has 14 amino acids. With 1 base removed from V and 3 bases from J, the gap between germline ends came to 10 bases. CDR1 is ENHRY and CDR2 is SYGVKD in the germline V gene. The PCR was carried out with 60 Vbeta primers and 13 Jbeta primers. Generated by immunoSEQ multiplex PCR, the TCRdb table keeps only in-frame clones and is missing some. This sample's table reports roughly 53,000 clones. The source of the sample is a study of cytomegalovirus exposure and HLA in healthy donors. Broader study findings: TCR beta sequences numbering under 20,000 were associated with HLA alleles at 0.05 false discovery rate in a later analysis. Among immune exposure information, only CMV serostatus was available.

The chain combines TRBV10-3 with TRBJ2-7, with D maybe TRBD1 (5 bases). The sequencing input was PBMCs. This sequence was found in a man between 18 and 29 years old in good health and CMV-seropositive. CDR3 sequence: CAISEFPTVYEQYF. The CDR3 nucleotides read TGTGCCATCAGTGAGTTCCCGACAGTCTACGAGCAGTACTTC.